These 2 T cell receptor beta chains share one sample of origin, sequenced in a study of CD4+ T cells in melanoma. TCRdb's copy holds only in-frame clones and misses some; the assay was immunoSEQ multiplex PCR. The table has over 100,000 clones, around 92% seen once. The sample taken for sequencing was peripheral blood. The receptors here all came from a human donor with melanoma.

The chain is built from TRBV7-6 and TRBJ2-1; TRBD1 aligns across 8 bases. V was pared by 1 base and J by 7 bases, with 6 bases of the junction left unmatched. The V gene's germline CDR1 is SGHVS and CDR2 FNYEAQ. The CDR3 covers 15 residues. CDR3: CASSLVRTGTNEQFF. Here the CDR3 DNA reads TGTGCCAGCAGCTTAGTGAGGACAGGGACGAATGAGCAGTTCTTC.

The sample holds one count of this clone. The chain recombines TRBV5-1 with TRBJ2-5; 8 nucleotides match TRBD2. CDR3 length: 17 residues. With 4 bases clipped from V and 1 base from J, the junction kept 12 bases outside the gene matches. Germline CDR1 reads SGHRS; CDR2 reads YFSETQ. CDR3 residues: CASSGTPPGGGQETQYF. The CDR3 DNA follows: TGCGCCAGCAGCGGCACGCCGCCGGGAGGGGGCCAAGAGACCCAGTACTTC. The full variable domain, with the rest looked up from reference TRBV5-1 and TRBJ2-5, is KAGVTQTPRYLIKTRGQQVTLSCSPISGHRSVSWYQQTPGQGLQFLFEYFSETQRNKGNFPGRFSGRQFSNSRSEMNVSTLELGDSALYLCASSGTPPGGGQETQYFGPGTRLLVL.